Below, one T cell receptor (beta chain) is given with its context. This sample was taken from a study of blood T cell repertoires in COVID-19. Across the study: Nucleic acid was either cDNA or gDNA, and it came from T cells, B-cell-depleted T cells, or PBMCs.

Measured with immunoSEQ multiplex PCR; TCRdb has only the in-frame clones, and not every one. The repertoire holds 200,000 to 250,000 clones, 75% to 85% seen once, with around 4.5% in the top ten. The origin of this receptor is a young man with acute COVID-19. Sequencing used PBMCs or T cells enriched from blood (not recorded which).

CDR3 sequence (DNA): TGCGCCAGCAGCCAAGATGAAGGACAGGGGGCGTTAAATGAGCAGTTCTTC. It is translated as CASSQDEGQGALNEQFF. This chain joins TRBV4-1 and TRBJ2-1, with 11 bases fitting TRBD1. This CDR3 spans 17 amino acids. Trimming cost V 0 bases and J 7 bases; bases outside gene matches: 8. CDR1 is MGHRA and CDR2 is YSYEKL in the germline V gene.